This record covers a single T cell receptor (beta chain). What antigen it recognizes has not been identified. Within one base of it there is no much larger clone, and no base qualities were kept. This specimen comes from a study of blood T cell repertoires in COVID-19 (TCRdb year 2020). At the level of the whole study: The collaborator samples originated in the United States, Italy and Spain and spanned the acute and convalescent phases of COVID-19. Subjects who had been exposed to COVID-19, were actively infected with it, or had recovered from it provided the deeply sampled blood TCRbeta repertoires that made up the dataset. The material from the prospective study consisted of cDNA or gDNA derived from T cells, B-cell-depleted T cells, or PBMCs. Where HLA class I and class II types were available, the types were taken from metadata supplied by the sample provider, not from assay-based typing. The sample metadata nearly always contained a de-identified subject ID, COVID-19 status, age in years and sex. The repertoires were released in a freely available public database meant as a resource for research on the immune response to SARS-CoV-2. Samples came from the ongoing ImmuneRACE study (first 160 participants) plus 1,254 subjects from 6 global collaborators.

Participants in the prospective study were enrolled through a virtual design, were aged roughly 18 to 90 years, and lived in about 25 United States geographic areas. Cohort assignment in the prospective study relied on participant-reported clinical history from a screening survey and a study questionnaire. A participant counted as exposed if, within 2 weeks of entering the study, that participant had been in contact with someone who had a PCR-confirmed or clinician-diagnosed COVID-19 case. In the prospective study, mobile phlebotomists collected whole blood, serum and a nasopharyngeal or oropharyngeal swab from each participant. Additional blood draws and questionnaires over an approximately 2-month period could optionally be provided by prospective study participants. Before DNA extraction, blood samples from the prospective study were shipped at room temperature or frozen. The research as a whole found: Clinical and demographic metadata were provided uncurated, with the amount varying by source and participant.

From a lookup of the germline V gene, CDR1 and CDR2 are SGHTA and FQGTGA. Relative to germline, V is 5 bases shorter and J is 0 bases shorter, with 20 bases between their ends. The CDR3 runs 17 amino acids, cysteine and phenylalanine included. Kept here is only the CDR3 DNA, which spans 51 bases and is read in frame from base 1. TCRbeta CDR3 regions were amplified from genomic DNA by means of the immunoSEQ Assay, a bias-controlled multiplex PCR. The study's own analysis went as follows. The number of nucleated cells in each sample was estimated from the amplification of reference gene primers within the assay. To quantify the absolute abundance of each unique TCRbeta CDR3 rearrangement, sequence reads were collapsed and filtered. For each sample, productive Simpson clonality was calculated as the square root of Simpson's diversity index over productive rearrangements. TCRdb retrieved this table from immuneACCESS and kept in-frame rearrangements only. Not all clones are present; in checked studies, unresolved V genes account for under half, and no reason is known for the remainder. V and J calls and clone size are given by that table; D and trimming were obtained from the DNA. This sample holds 140,000 to 150,000 clones; roughly 84% were observed only once. The ten largest clones add up to 4.5% to 6% of the sample.

Recombination joined TRBV7-3 with TRBJ2-7, with the D gene not clear enough to name. The sequencing input was PBMCs or T cells enriched from blood (not recorded which). The TCR comes from a woman aged 45-65 years who had been exposed to COVID-19. The CDR3 sequence is CASSDTTSASNSYEQYF. The base sequence is TGTGCCAGCAGCGACACCACGTCGGCGTCCAACTCCTACGAGCAGTACTTC.